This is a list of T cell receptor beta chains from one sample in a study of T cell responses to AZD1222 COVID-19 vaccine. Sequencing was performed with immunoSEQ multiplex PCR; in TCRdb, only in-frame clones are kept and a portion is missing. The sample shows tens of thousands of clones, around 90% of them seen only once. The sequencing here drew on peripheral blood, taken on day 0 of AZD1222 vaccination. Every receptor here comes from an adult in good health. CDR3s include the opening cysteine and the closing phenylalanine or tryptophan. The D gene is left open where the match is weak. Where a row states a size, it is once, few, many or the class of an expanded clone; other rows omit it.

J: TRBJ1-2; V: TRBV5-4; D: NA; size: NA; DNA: TGTGCCAGCAGCCCCGGACTGAACTATGGCTACACCTTC; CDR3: CASSPGLNYGYTF
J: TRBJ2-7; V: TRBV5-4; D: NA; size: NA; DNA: TGTGCCACACTCCAGTGGGACGGACCCAGCGAGCAGTACTTC; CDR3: CATLQWDGPSEQYF
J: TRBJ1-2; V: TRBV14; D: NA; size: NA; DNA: TGTGCCAGCAGCCCCTGGGGCACTAACTATGGCTACACCTTC; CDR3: CASSPWGTNYGYTF
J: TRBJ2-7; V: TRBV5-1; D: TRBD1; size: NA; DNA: TGCGCCAGCAGCCGGACCGGGACAGGGAAATACGAGCAGTACTTC; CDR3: CASSRTGTGKYEQYF
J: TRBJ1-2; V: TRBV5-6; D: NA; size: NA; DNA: TGTGCCAGCAGCTTGGATGGCAGGTGGATCTATGGCTACACCTTC; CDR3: CASSLDGRWIYGYTF
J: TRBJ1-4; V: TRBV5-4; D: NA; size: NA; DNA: TGTGCCAGCAGCTTGGCAACCGGGACAAGAAATGAAAAACTGTTTTTT; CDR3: CASSLATGTRNEKLFF
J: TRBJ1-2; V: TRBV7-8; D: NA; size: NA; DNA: TGTGCCAGCAGCTTCCGCACCTTGAACTATGGCTACACCTTC; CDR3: CASSFRTLNYGYTF
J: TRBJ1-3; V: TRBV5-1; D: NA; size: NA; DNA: TGCGCCAGCAAACCAGGCTCTGGAAACACCATATATTTT; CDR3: CASKPGSGNTIYF
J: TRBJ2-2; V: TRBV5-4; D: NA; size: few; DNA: TGTGCCAGCAGCCCACCGGGGACCCGCGGTCCCACCGGGGAGCTGTTTTTT; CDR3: CASSPPGTRGPTGELFF
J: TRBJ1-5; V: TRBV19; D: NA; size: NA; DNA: TGTGCCAGTAGTAGCCGGCAGAATCAGCCCCAGCATTTT; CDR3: CASSSRQNQPQHF
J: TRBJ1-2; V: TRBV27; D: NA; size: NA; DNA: TGTGCCAGCAGTTTAAACGGAAACTATGGCTACACCTTC; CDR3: CASSLNGNYGYTF
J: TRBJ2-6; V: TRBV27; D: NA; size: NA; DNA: TGTGCCAGCAGCCTTAAAGACTCTGGGGCCAACGTCCTGACTTTC; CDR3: CASSLKDSGANVLTF
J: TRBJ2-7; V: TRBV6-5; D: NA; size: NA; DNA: TGTGCCAGCAGTTACTCGACAGGAGCCTACGAGCAGTACTTC; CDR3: CASSYSTGAYEQYF
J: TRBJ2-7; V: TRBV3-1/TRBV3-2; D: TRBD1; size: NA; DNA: TGTGCCAGCAGCCGGACAGGGGGCTTTTACGAGCAGTACTTC; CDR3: CASSRTGGFYEQYF
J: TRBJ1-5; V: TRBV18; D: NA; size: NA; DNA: TGTGCCAGCTCACCAAACAACAATCAGCCCCAGCATTTT; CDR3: CASSPNNNQPQHF
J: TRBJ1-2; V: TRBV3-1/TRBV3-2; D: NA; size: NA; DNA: TGTGCCAGCAGCCAAGATATACCGGCGGCGTATGGCTACACCTTC; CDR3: CASSQDIPAAYGYTF
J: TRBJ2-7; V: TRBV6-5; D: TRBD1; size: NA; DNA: TGTGCCAGCACAGGGGGCGGACGATACGAGCAGTACTTC; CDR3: CASTGGGRYEQYF
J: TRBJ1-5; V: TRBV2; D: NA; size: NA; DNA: TGTGCCAGCAGTGGGCAGGAGGTCGTTCAGCCCCAGCATTTT; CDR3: CASSGQEVVQPQHF
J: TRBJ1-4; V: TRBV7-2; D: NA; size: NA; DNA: TGTGCCAGCAGAGGAAGGACCGGTAATGAAAAACTGTTTTTT; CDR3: CASRGRTGNEKLFF
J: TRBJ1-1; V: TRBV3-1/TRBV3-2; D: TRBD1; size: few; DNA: TGTGCCAGCAGCCCGACCGGGAGGGGGCGTGCTTTCTTT; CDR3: CASSPTGRGRAFF